The 25 T cell receptor beta chains presented below share a single source sample, sequenced in a study of blood T cell repertoires in COVID-19 (dated by TCRdb to the early 2020s). The method was the immunoSEQ multiplex PCR assay. As stored in TCRdb, this immuneACCESS dataset retains in-frame rearrangements with V and J assigned. A fraction of the clones does not appear; measured against another copy, unresolved V genes explain less than half of the discrepancy, and the remainder lacks a known reason. This sample has some 220,000 clones in its table, and 83% of those were observed once. Clones ranked in the top ten supply more than 5% of the sample. Sample: peripheral blood. The receptors derive from a human donor in a cohort sampled during active COVID-19.

The chain is built from TRBV7-2 and TRBJ1-2; D remains unclear. This CDR3 comprises 12 residues. V shed 5 bases and J shed 7 bases, with 11 bases lying between them. Germline loops: CDR1 SGHTA, CDR2 FQGNSA. DNA of the CDR3: TGTGCCAGCAGCCCGATGGAGGGTGGCTACACCTTC. This sequence encodes CASSPMEGGYTF.

Of note for this clone: Mismatch with germline at one junction end may stem from a read error. V gene TRBV7-7 combines with J gene TRBJ2-1, with TRBD2 matching over 9 bases. The CDR3 consists of 15 residues. CDR1 SSHAT and CDR2 FNYEAQ come from the germline V gene (reference sequence). For the CDR3, the DNA is TGTGCTAGCAGCTTAGGCGGGGGGGCAGGGAATGAGCAGTTCTTC. This translates into CASSLGGGAGNEQFF.

The chain recombines TRBV7-6 with TRBJ1-3, with 7 bases fitting TRBD1. The CDR3 length is 15 residues. The germline V gene has CDR1 SGHVS and CDR2 FNYEAQ. After removal of 5 bases from V and 0 bases from J, the junction contained 4 bases not matched to a gene. The DNA for the CDR3 is TGTGCCAGCAGCAGGGGACAGAGCTCTGGAAACACCATATATTTT. This sequence encodes CASSRGQSSGNTIYF.

This rearrangement joins TRBV28 to TRBJ2-2; D might be TRBD2 (5 bases). Per germline, CDR1 MDHEN and CDR2 SYDVKM. Trimming pared 3 bases from V and 4 bases from J, leaving 12 bases between. The CDR3 consists of 15 residues. As DNA, the CDR3 is TGTGCCAGCAGTTTGAGTTGGAGGAGCACCGGGGAGCTGTTTTTT. This codes for CASSLSWRSTGELFF.

This chain uses TRBV29-1 with TRBJ2-3, with 10 nucleotides matching TRBD1. Germline V gene data show CDR1 as SQVTM and CDR2 as ANQGSEA. The CDR3 contains 14 residues. The V gene end was trimmed by 7 bases and the J gene end by 3 bases; junction bases not matched to a gene: 7. The CDR3 bases are TGCAGCGCCTCCGGGACAGGGGAGACAGATACGCAGTATTTT. This codes for CSASGTGETDTQYF.

This clone was observed a handful of times. The genes are TRBV10-1 and TRBJ1-2; D remains unclear. CDR1 is WNHNN and CDR2 is SYGVQD in the germline V gene (reference sequence). Trimming took off 2 bases at V and 3 bases at J, with 7 bases between the two ends. CDR3 length: 13 residues. CDR3 amino acids: CASSERQDYGYTF. As DNA, the CDR3 is TGCGCCAGCAGTGAGCGTCAGGACTATGGCTACACCTTC.

This clone occurred once. The CDR3 spells CASSSTPLAGGVEQYF. DNA for the CDR3: TGTGCCAGCAGTTCCACTCCGTTAGCGGGAGGAGTCGAGCAGTACTTC. The chain uses TRBV28 and TRBJ2-7, with TRBD2 matching 10 bases. The CDR3 has 16 residues. Germline CDR1 MDHEN, CDR2 SYDVKM. Trimming removed 4 bases from V and 6 bases from J; junction bases left unmatched: 12.

DNA for the CDR3: TGTGCCAGTAGTCCAGCTACTACTAGCGGGGTCAAAGGTACGCAGTATTTT. This codes for CASSPATTSGVKGTQYF. The chain combines TRBV19 with TRBJ2-3; 10 positions match TRBD2. CDR1 and CDR2 (germline): LNHDA, SQIVND (reference sequence). This CDR3 is 17 amino acids long. V dropped 5 bases and J dropped 8; count of bases not matched to a gene: 16.

This chain links TRBV15 with TRBJ2-3, with 9 nucleotides matching TRBD2. This CDR3 is 16 amino acids long. The germline gives CDR1 LNHNV, CDR2 YYDKDF (reference sequence). The junction had 4 bases not matched to a gene; V was cut back by 3 bases and J by 0 bases. In DNA form, the CDR3 reads TGTGCCACCAGCAGGGCCAGCGGGAGGAGCACAGATACGCAGTATTTT. This codes for CATSRASGRSTDTQYF.

As to this clone: A read error may produce the germline difference seen at one junction end. The CDR3 DNA is TGTGCTAGCAGCACGGCCGGGACTAGGGAGACCCAGTACTTC. Amino acid sequence: CASSTAGTRETQYF. The rearrangement links TRBV7-7 to TRBJ2-5; 8 positions agree with TRBD2. The CDR3 length is 14 residues. The germline V gene has CDR1 SSHAT and CDR2 FNYEAQ (reference sequence).

The V gene is TRBV9, the J gene TRBJ2-5; 9 bases are shared with TRBD2. The germline V gene encodes CDR1 SGDLS and CDR2 YYNGEE. J gave up 1 base and V 1 base, and 5 bases lay outside the gene matches. This CDR3 comprises 16 residues. The CDR3 loop reads CASSVSLAGSQETQYF. CDR3 coding DNA: TGTGCCAGCAGCGTATCGCTAGCGGGAAGCCAAGAGACCCAGTACTTC.

This clone has only a few counts. The chain links TRBV11-2 to TRBJ2-7; the D is unclear. Germline lookup yields CDR1 SGHAT and CDR2 FQNNGV. This CDR3 region has 13 residues. With 1 base removed from V and 2 bases from J, the gap between germline ends came to 6 bases. The CDR3 nucleotides are TGTGCCAGCAGCTTAGTTCCCACCTACGAGCAGTACTTC. Translating gives CASSLVPTYEQYF.

On this clone itself: This same CDR3 is encoded by further DNA sequences in the sample. The gene calls are TRBV28 and TRBJ2-3, with TRBD2 identical over 11 bases. CDR3 length equals 18 residues. Germline CDR1 and CDR2: MDHEN and SYDVKM. J was trimmed by 0 bases and V by 6 bases; bases with no gene match: 11. CDR3 sequence (DNA): TGTGCCAGCAGCCCAACCCCTCGGACTAGCGGGAGCACAGATACGCAGTATTTT. Its translation is CASSPTPRTSGSTDTQYF.

This clone was found once. Written as DNA, the CDR3 is TGTGCCAGCAGTCGCGGGACAGAAAATTCACCCCTCCACTTT. It specifies CASSRGTENSPLHF. The V and J genes are TRBV6-5 and TRBJ1-6, with 7 bases lining up with TRBD1. This CDR3 has 14 amino acids. Germline values: CDR1 MNHEY, CDR2 SVGAGI. J lost 7 bases, V lost 5 bases, and 5 bases had no gene match.

The V call is TRBV19, the J call TRBJ1-5, with 7 bases identical to TRBD1. The CDR3 is 13 residues long. V lost 4 bases, J lost 9 bases, and 6 bases stayed unmatched. CDR1 is LNHDA, CDR2 SQIVND, per germline (reference sequence). CDR3 sequence: CASSKQGYWPQHF. The CDR3 region has the DNA TGTGCCAGTAGTAAACAGGGGTATTGGCCCCAGCATTTT.

J is TRBJ2-3 and V is TRBV9; TRBD2 is a possible D gene (6 bases). The CDR3 is 15 residues long. V was clipped by 0 bases and J by 3 bases, with 11 bases between them. Per the germline V gene, CDR1 is SGDLS and CDR2 is YYNGEE. CDR3 in amino acids: CASSVAGAGTDTQYF. The CDR3 bases are TGTGCCAGCAGCGTAGCGGGAGCCGGGACAGATACGCAGTATTTT.

V is TRBV3-1 (or the pseudogene TRBV3-2) and J is TRBJ2-5, with 11 bases fitting TRBD2. From germline, CDR1 is LGHDT and CDR2 YNNKEL (reference sequence). Trimming removed 0 bases from V and 5 bases from J; junction bases left unmatched: 2. This CDR3 spans 15 amino acids. The CDR3, as DNA: TGTGCCAGCAGCCAAGATAGCGGGGGGGTTGAGACCCAGTACTTC. Its translation is CASSQDSGGVETQYF.

The chain is built from TRBV25-1 and TRBJ2-1; a weak D match, TRBD2 (6 bases). Germline V gives CDR1 MGHDK, CDR2 SYGVNS. This CDR3 is 15 amino acids long. Trimming cost V 4 bases and J 5 bases, with 15 bases left between them. The CDR3 region is CASSALGGIDNEQFF. The CDR3 DNA is TGTGCCAGCAGTGCCTTGGGCGGGATAGACAATGAGCAGTTCTTC.

The table lists this clone with a few counts. CDR3 protein: CASSPTQGARQPQHF. In DNA form, the CDR3 reads TGTGCCAGCAGTCCAACTCAGGGGGCTAGACAGCCCCAGCATTTT. The chain carries TRBV27 and TRBJ1-5; 8 positions agree with TRBD1. This CDR3 has 15 amino acids. With 5 bases clipped from V and 7 bases from J, the junction kept 10 bases outside the gene matches. Germline V gives CDR1 MNHEY, CDR2 SMNVEV (reference sequence).

J is TRBJ2-7 and V is TRBV5-1; 7 nucleotides line up with TRBD2. The J segment lost 4 bases and the V segment lost 0 bases, leaving 4 bases of the junction unmatched. The length of the CDR3 is 14 residues. Looked up from germline, CDR1 is SGHRS and CDR2 is YFSETQ. The CDR3 reads CASSLVAGAYEQYF. The CDR3 region has the DNA TGCGCCAGCAGCTTGGTCGCGGGAGCTTACGAGCAGTACTTC. The whole variable domain, remainder taken from reference TRBV5-1 and TRBJ2-7, is KAGVTQTPRYLIKTRGQQVTLSCSPISGHRSVSWYQQTPGQGLQFLFEYFSETQRNKGNFPGRFSGRQFSNSRSEMNVSTLELGDSALYLCASSLVAGAYEQYFGPGTRLTVT.

The rearrangement uses TRBV19 and TRBJ2-4; D call uncertain. V lost 1 base and J lost 7, with 14 bases in between. The CDR3 consists of 15 residues. The germline V gene encodes CDR1 LNHDA and CDR2 SQIVND (reference sequence). CDR3 residues: CASSIGRRSMNIQYF. CDR3 in DNA: TGTGCCAGTAGTATAGGAAGAAGGAGTATGAACATTCAGTACTTC.

V and J are TRBV6-5 and TRBJ2-1; 8 bases agree with TRBD1. Germline V CDR1 and CDR2: MNHEY, SVGAGI. This CDR3 comprises 13 residues. Trimming at V came to 3 bases and at J to 12 bases, leaving 7 bases not matched to a gene. The CDR3: CASSYQTGTGQFF. CDR3 nucleotides: TGTGCCAGCAGTTATCAAACCGGGACAGGGCAGTTCTTC.

The chain combines TRBV5-1 with TRBJ1-2; TRBD1 might be the D (5 bases). The germline V and J ends were trimmed by 4 bases and 3 bases, with 13 bases remaining between them. The CDR3 runs to 14 residues. CDR1 and CDR2 (germline): SGHRS, YFSETQ. The chain's CDR3 is CASSLDGGDYGYTF. The CDR3 DNA sequence: TGCGCCAGCAGCCTGGACGGGGGGGACTATGGCTACACCTTC.

The chain carries TRBV11-2 and TRBJ2-7, with D possibly TRBD1 on 6 matching bases. Germline V CDR1 and CDR2: SGHAT, FQNNGV. Between the trimmed V and J ends, which lost 5 bases and 11 bases, there was a span of 19 bases. The CDR3 runs 13 residues. In DNA, the CDR3 is TGTGCCAGCAGCCCGGACAGTCCCACAAGGGAGTACTTC. It codes for CASSPDSPTREYF.

The chain joins TRBV5-1 to TRBJ1-6; TRBD1 agrees at 9 bases. The V gene end was trimmed by 3 bases and the J gene end by 10 bases; junction bases not matched to a gene: 5. Germline CDR1 SGHRS, CDR2 YFSETQ. The CDR3 is 14 amino acids. The DNA for the CDR3 is TGCGCCAGCAGCTGGGGACAGGGAGAATCACCCCTCCACTTT. Translation gives CASSWGQGESPLHF.